This TCR beta chain is from a study of CD8 T cells in ankylosing spondylitis. CDR3 length equals 17 residues. Trimming shortened V by 0 bases and J by 0 bases, and 14 bases separated the two germline ends. Germline CDR1 and CDR2: DFQATT and SNEGSKA (reference sequence). Study-wide results and caveats: Disease-linked clones reportedly showed significant enrichment in matched ankylosing spondylitis synovial fluid. Peripheral blood samples showed relatively rare disease-linked clones, and these clones were CD8+. One TCR beta motif, made up of fewer than 10 highly homologous variants, appeared characteristic of ankylosing spondylitis blood.

Using quantitative 5'-RACE with molecular barcodes, the authors made TCR beta libraries. MiXCR, run by TCRdb on the 5' RACE reads, gives a single entry per CDR3 protein. This sample carries under 200,000 distinct CDR3 sequences, approximately 12% of them seen once, and the ten largest clones take approximately 11%. This clonotype has ten or more counts. Its specificity is not known. The receptor's source is a female donor with ankylosing spondylitis or in good health (not recorded which). The chain recombines TRBV20-1 with TRBJ1-4; D is unclear. The specimen was blood, either unsorted or a sorted T cell fraction (not recorded which). Here the CDR3 DNA reads TGCAGTGCTAGAGACCTTAAGACGGCGACAACTAATGAAAAACTGTTTTTT. Residues: CSARDLKTATTNEKLFF.